The subject of this entry is one TCR beta chain. The data derive from a study of blood T cell repertoires in COVID-19. Study as a whole: Italy, Spain and the United States were the sources of the convalescent and acute COVID-19 samples.

Everyone who took part was roughly 18 to 89 years old, and they came from some 23 US areas. The table came from immunoSEQ multiplex PCR; TCRdb's copy has only in-frame clones and leaves some out. The sample carries 350,000 to 400,000 clones, about nine tenths recorded once. Per germline, CDR1 MNHNS and CDR2 SASEGT. Trimming took off 1 base at V and 0 bases at J, with 6 bases between the two ends. The CDR3 is 14 amino acids. This rearrangement joins TRBV6-1 to TRBJ1-1; D may be TRBD1 (6 bases). Material: PBMCs or T cells enriched from blood (not recorded which). This receptor was taken from a woman aged 30 to 39 who had recovered from COVID-19. The CDR3 sequence is CASSEGGLNTEAFF. The CDR3 bases are TGTGCCAGCAGTGAAGGGGGGCTGAACACTGAAGCTTTCTTT.